This T cell receptor beta chain stems from a study of human T cells and chemical hapten exposure. Germline V CDR1 and CDR2: SGHRS, YFSETQ. The CDR3 sequence is 21 residues long. Losses at the gene ends were 6 bases for V and 0 bases for J; bases not matched to a gene: 18. Single cDNA molecules in the library carried unique molecular identifiers attached during preparation. One entry per CDR3 protein results from TCRdb running MiXCR on the RACE reads. Among 100,000 to 150,000 distinct CDR3 sequences, approximately 9.5% were seen once, and the ten largest hold roughly 1.6%. As to time point: healthy volunteer bleed at 2 weeks. Unseparated into fractions, whole blood served as the source from which total RNA was extracted.

This sequence was found in a male donor in good health. Some clones in this sample may be carry-over from other donors' samples. Sequencing used whole blood. The chain uses TRBV5-1 and TRBJ2-1; TRBD2 matches at 13 bases. CDR3 sequence (DNA): TGCGCCAGCACTACGACTATGCCACTTGGACTAGCGGGAGACTCCTACAATGAGCAGTTCTTC. Its translation: CASTTTMPLGLAGDSYNEQFF.